This entry describes one T cell receptor beta chain. The CDR3 is made up of 12 amino acids. V was shortened by 10 bases and J by 3 bases, with 13 bases between the two germline ends. CDR1 is SGHRS and CDR2 is YFSETQ in the germline V gene. This entry is derived from a study of blood T cells in healthy people across ages. For the study at large: Template switching captured about one barcoded beta molecule per two T cells.

A J-beta primer mix and a sample-barcoded 5' primer were used in a second PCR of about 7 to 12 cycles. TCRdb reprocessed the 5' RACE reads via MiXCR and lists one record per CDR3 protein. The sample lists 1.5 million to 2 million distinct CDR3 sequences, about 30% occurring once. A minimum of 6 million PBMCs was isolated per sample. Each sample yielded at least 5 micrograms of PBMC total RNA. This TCR came from a woman aged 25 to 45 in good health. Sequenced sample: blood. The chain links TRBV5-1 to TRBJ1-1; TRBD1 is a possible D gene (6 bases). This CDR3 is CAVRGADTEAFF. The CDR3, as DNA: TGCGCCGTCAGGGGAGCGGACACTGAAGCTTTCTTT.